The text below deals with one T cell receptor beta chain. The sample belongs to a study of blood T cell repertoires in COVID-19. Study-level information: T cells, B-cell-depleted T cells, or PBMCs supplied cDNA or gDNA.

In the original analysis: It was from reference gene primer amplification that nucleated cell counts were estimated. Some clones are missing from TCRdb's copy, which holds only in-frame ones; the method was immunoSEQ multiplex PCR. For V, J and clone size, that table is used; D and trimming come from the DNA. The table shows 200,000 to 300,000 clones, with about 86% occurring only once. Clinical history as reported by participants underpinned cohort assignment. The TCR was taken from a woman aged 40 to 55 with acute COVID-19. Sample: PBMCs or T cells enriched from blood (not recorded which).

The CDR3 DNA reads TGTGCCAGTAAAGGGGCCCCCAATCAGCCCCAGCATTTT. Residues: CASKGAPNQPQHF. This chain connects TRBV19 to TRBJ1-5, with D perhaps matching TRBD1 (5 bases). Germline V gene data show CDR1 as LNHDA and CDR2 as SQIVND (reference sequence). Trimming took 7 bases from V and 3 from J, leaving 10 bases between them. The CDR3 is made up of 13 amino acids.